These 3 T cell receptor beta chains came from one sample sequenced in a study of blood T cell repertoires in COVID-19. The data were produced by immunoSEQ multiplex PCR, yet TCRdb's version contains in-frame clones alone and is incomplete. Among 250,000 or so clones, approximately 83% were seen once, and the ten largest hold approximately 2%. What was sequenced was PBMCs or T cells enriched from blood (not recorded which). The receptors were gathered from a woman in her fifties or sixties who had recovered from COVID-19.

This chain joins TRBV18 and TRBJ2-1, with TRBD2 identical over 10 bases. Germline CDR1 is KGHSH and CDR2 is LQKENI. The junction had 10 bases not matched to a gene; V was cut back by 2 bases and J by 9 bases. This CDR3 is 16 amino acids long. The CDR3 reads CASSPVRAGGRGEQFF. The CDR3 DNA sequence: TGTGCCAGCTCACCAGTCCGAGCGGGAGGGCGGGGTGAGCAGTTCTTC.

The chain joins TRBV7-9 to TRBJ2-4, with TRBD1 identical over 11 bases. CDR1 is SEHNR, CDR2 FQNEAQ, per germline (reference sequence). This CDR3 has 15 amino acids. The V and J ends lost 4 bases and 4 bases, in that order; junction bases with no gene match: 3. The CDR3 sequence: CASSSDRGRKNIQYF. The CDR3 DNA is TGTGCCAGCAGCTCGGACAGGGGGCGGAAAAACATTCAGTACTTC.

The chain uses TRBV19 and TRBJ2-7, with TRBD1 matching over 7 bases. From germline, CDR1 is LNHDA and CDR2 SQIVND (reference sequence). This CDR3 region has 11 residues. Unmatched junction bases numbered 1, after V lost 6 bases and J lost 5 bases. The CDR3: CASRQGNEQYF. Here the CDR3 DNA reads TGTGCCAGTAGACAGGGGAACGAGCAGTACTTC.